Described below is a single TCR beta chain sequence and its context. The data derive from a study of T cells expressing NK-cell markers. Study summary: In the group of eight sequenced donors, seven were HCMV-seropositive and one was seronegative.

This CDR3 spans 13 amino acids. The germline V gene encodes CDR1 SGHTA and CDR2 FQGNSA. TCRdb reanalyzed the 5' RACE reads, giving one entry per CDR3 protein sequence and no DNA. The sample has 550,000 or so distinct CDR3 sequences. This receptor was identified in a man younger than 35 in good health. The V and J genes are TRBV7-2 and TRBJ2-1. Sequenced: blood T cells: a sorted CD56 or NKG2C T cell subset, CD4+ or CD8+ T cells, or bulk PBMC T cells (not recorded which). The CDR3 loop is CASSLASTPRLFF. Full variable domain (missing parts from reference TRBV7-2 and TRBJ2-1): GAGVSQSPSNKVTEKGKDVELRCDPISGHTALYWYRQSLGQGLEFLIYFQGNSAPDKSGLPSDRFSAERTGGSVSTLTIQRTQQEDSAVYLCASSLASTPRLFFGPGTRLTVL.